Following are 25 T cell receptor beta chains from one sample sequenced in a study of control samples from healthy donors and cancer patients. Assay: immunoSEQ multiplex PCR; the TCRdb copy retains only in-frame clones and omits some. This sample has 400,000 to 500,000 clones; 80% to 95% occur once, and the top ten carry just under 6.5%. Sequencing was performed on PBMCs. The receptors derive from a man aged 35 to 55 with head and neck cancer.

The CDR3 coding sequence is TGTGCCAGCAGTCTTAGCGGGCCGACCGGGGAGCTGTTTTTT. It specifies CASSLSGPTGELFF. V and J are TRBV28 and TRBJ2-2; TRBD2 matches 7 bases. The V gene's germline CDR1 is MDHEN and CDR2 SYDVKM. V was clipped by 5 bases and J by 5 bases; unmatched bases: 5. The CDR3 extends over 14 amino acids.

This clone was recorded only once. The V and J genes are TRBV5-1 and TRBJ2-5; D gene ambiguous. The germline CDR1 and CDR2 sequences are SGHRS and YFSETQ. The germline V and J ends were trimmed by 0 bases and 5 bases, with 8 bases remaining between them. The CDR3 contains 13 residues. This CDR3 reads CASSLAGWETQYF. As DNA, the CDR3 is TGCGCCAGCAGCTTGGCCGGATGGGAGACCCAGTACTTC.

The V and J genes are TRBV5-1 and TRBJ2-3; 10 bases agree with TRBD2. The germline V gene has CDR1 SGHRS and CDR2 YFSETQ. The CDR3 contains 16 residues. J was trimmed by 0 bases and V by 4 bases; bases with no gene match: 5. In nucleotides, the CDR3 is TGCGCCAGCAGCCAGACTAGCGGGCCTAGCACAGATACGCAGTATTTT. Residues: CASSQTSGPSTDTQYF.

The chain is built from TRBV5-4 and TRBJ2-4; 12 positions agree with TRBD1. The CDR3 is made up of 18 amino acids. Per germline, CDR1 SGHNT and CDR2 YYREEE (reference sequence). The ends lost 4 bases at V and 4 bases at J; junction bases unmatched: 12. CDR3 protein: CASSDPGTGGARKNIQYF. The CDR3 DNA reads as TGTGCCAGCAGCGACCCCGGGACAGGGGGCGCGAGAAAAAACATTCAGTACTTC.

The chain is built from TRBV4-3 and TRBJ2-7, with 8 bases lining up with TRBD2. The CDR3 is 16 amino acids. With 1 base clipped from V and 0 bases from J, the junction kept 5 bases outside the gene matches. Germline-derived CDR1 and CDR2 are LGHNA and YSLEER. The CDR3 DNA is TGCGCCAGCAGCCAAGGGGAGACTAGCGACTCCTACGAGCAGTACTTC. It yields the protein CASSQGETSDSYEQYF.

The chain uses TRBV25-1 and TRBJ1-2; D remains unclear. Germline assignment: CDR1 MGHDK and CDR2 SYGVNS. This CDR3 has 14 residues. V was clipped by 1 base and J by 8 bases, with 14 bases between them. CDR3 residues: CASSEWGETWGYTF. The CDR3 nucleotides are TGTGCCAGCAGTGAATGGGGTGAAACTTGGGGCTACACCTTC.

The chain joins TRBV7-9 to TRBJ1-1; possibly TRBD1 for D (5 bases). Trimming took off 2 bases at V and 4 bases at J, with 5 bases between the two ends. CDR1 and CDR2 (germline): SEHNR, FQNEAQ (reference sequence). CDR3 length equals 12 residues. The DNA for the CDR3 is TGTGCCAGCAGCTTAAGGGGCACTGAAGCTTTCTTT. It encodes CASSLRGTEAFF.

The table lists this clone with a count of one. The rearrangement links TRBV9 to TRBJ2-7; no definite D call. From germline, CDR1 is SGDLS and CDR2 YYNGEE. This CDR3 is built from 13 residues. Trimming stripped 4 bases from V and 1 base from J, with 9 bases between. This CDR3 reads CASSPGSSYEQYF. For the CDR3, the DNA is TGTGCCAGCAGCCCAGGATCTTCCTACGAGCAGTACTTC.

The chain links TRBV7-8 to TRBJ2-4; D is perhaps TRBD2 (5 bases). CDR1 is SGHVS and CDR2 is FQNEAQ in the germline V gene. CDR3 length equals 16 residues. The V end lost 5 bases, the J end lost 1 base, and 15 bases lay between the germline ends. CDR3 amino acids: CASSRPYREAKNIQYF. The CDR3 DNA reads as TGTGCCAGCAGCCGCCCCTATAGGGAGGCCAAAAACATTCAGTACTTC.

In its sample, this clone was seen once. The chain recombines TRBV6-2 or TRBV6-3 with TRBJ2-5; no clear D. The CDR3 spans 12 residues. V gave up 6 bases and J gave up 5 bases, with 10 bases separating them. Germline V gives CDR1 MNHEY, CDR2 SVGEGT. CDR3 region: CASSLEPETQYF. The CDR3 DNA is TGTGCCAGCAGCCTGGAGCCGGAGACCCAGTACTTC.

The chain has TRBV15 and TRBJ2-3, with no clear D. The CDR3 is made up of 15 amino acids. Germline assignment: CDR1 LNHNV and CDR2 YYDKDF (reference sequence). The V end lost 4 bases, the J end lost 2 bases, and 13 bases lay between the germline ends. In nucleotides, the CDR3 is TGTGCCACCAGCAAGGGTATGGCGGACACAGATACGCAGTATTTT. It specifies CATSKGMADTDTQYF.

The chain employs TRBV6-1 and TRBJ1-5; weak D call: TRBD1 (5 bases). V was cut by 1 base and J by 4 bases, with 11 bases left in between. The germline gives CDR1 MNHNS, CDR2 SASEGT. The CDR3 is 15 amino acids. CDR3: CASSEVWAGNQPQHF. CDR3 DNA: TGTGCCAGCAGTGAAGTGTGGGCAGGGAATCAGCCCCAGCATTTT.

The CDR3 sequence: CSARGWARQYF. Written as DNA, the CDR3 is TGCAGTGCTAGAGGGTGGGCTAGGCAGTACTTC. The V call is TRBV20-1, the J call TRBJ2-7; D gene ambiguous. V was clipped by 1 base and J by 9 bases, with 10 bases between them. Germline loops: CDR1 DFQATT, CDR2 SNEGSKA (reference sequence). This CDR3 is 11 amino acids long.

The rearrangement links TRBV4-1 to TRBJ1-4; 9 bases agree with TRBD1. The CDR3 has 15 amino acids. V lost 4 bases to trimming and J lost 8 bases; unmatched junction nucleotides: 8. Looked up from germline, CDR1 is MGHRA and CDR2 is YSYEKL. The CDR3 loop is CASSRTGVGVEKLFF. The DNA of the CDR3 is TGCGCCAGCAGCCGGACAGGGGTCGGGGTGGAAAAACTGTTTTTT.

The chain joins TRBV6-1 to TRBJ1-4; D is undetermined. This CDR3 has 16 residues. V shed 2 bases and J shed 0 bases, with 10 bases lying between them. CDR1 is MNHNS and CDR2 is SASEGT in the germline V gene. CDR3: CASSERREATNEKLFF. The CDR3 DNA reads as TGTGCCAGCAGTGAACGGAGGGAGGCAACTAATGAAAAACTGTTTTTT.

The chain has TRBV11-3 and TRBJ2-6; 9 positions match TRBD1. The length of the CDR3 is 17 residues. V trimming: 5 bases; J trimming: 1 base; junction bases outside the gene matches: 6. From germline, CDR1 is SGHNT and CDR2 YENEEA. For the CDR3, the DNA is TGTGCCAGCAGCGGCACAGGGGGCGCGTCTGGGGCCAACGTCCTGACTTTC. This gives the protein CASSGTGGASGANVLTF.

The chain is built from TRBV19 and TRBJ2-5; TRBD2 agrees at 15 bases. The germline V gene has CDR1 LNHDA and CDR2 SQIVND (reference sequence). V shed 4 bases and J 2 bases; nucleotides not matched to a gene: 2. This CDR3 is built from 16 residues. In DNA, the CDR3 is TGTGCCAGTAGTAGGACTAGCGGGGGGGATCAAGAGACCCAGTACTTC. It yields the protein CASSRTSGGDQETQYF.

The V call is TRBV5-1, the J call TRBJ1-4, with 9 positions matching TRBD1. The germline V gene encodes CDR1 SGHRS and CDR2 YFSETQ. This CDR3 contains 15 residues. The V and J ends lost 2 bases and 7 bases, in that order; junction bases with no gene match: 6. The CDR3 loop is CASSLLQGAVEKLFF. DNA of the CDR3: TGCGCCAGCAGCTTACTACAGGGGGCCGTTGAAAAACTGTTTTTT. Full variable domain (rest looked up from reference TRBV5-1 and TRBJ1-4): KAGVTQTPRYLIKTRGQQVTLSCSPISGHRSVSWYQQTPGQGLQFLFEYFSETQRNKGNFPGRFSGRQFSNSRSEMNVSTLELGDSALYLCASSLLQGAVEKLFFGSGTQLSVL.

The chain couples TRBV19 to TRBJ1-2; TRBD1 aligns across 10 bases. V was pared by 7 bases and J by 3 bases, with 5 bases of the junction left unmatched. CDR3 length: 14 amino acids. Germline CDR1 is LNHDA and CDR2 is SQIVND (reference sequence). The DNA for the CDR3 is TGTGCCAGTAAAAGGACAGGGGGAGACTATGGCTACACCTTC. Its translation: CASKRTGGDYGYTF. The whole variable domain, filled in from reference TRBV19 and TRBJ1-2, reads DGGITQSPKYLFRKEGQNVTLSCEQNLNHDAMYWYRQDPGQGLRLIYYSQIVNDFQKGDIAEGYSVSREKKESFPLTVTSAQKNPTAFYLCASKRTGGDYGYTFGSGTRLTVV.

The chain is built from TRBV19 and TRBJ2-1; TRBD1 is a possible D gene (6 bases). Germline CDR1 LNHDA, CDR2 SQIVND (reference sequence). The CDR3 runs 13 residues. V lost 6 bases and J lost 9, with 15 bases in between. The DNA for the CDR3 is TGTGCCAGTAGCCCCACAGGGATTCTTGAGCAGTTCTTC. Encoded protein: CASSPTGILEQFF.

V and J are TRBV27 and TRBJ1-2; 8 bases match TRBD1. The CDR3 is made up of 14 amino acids. Germline values: CDR1 MNHEY, CDR2 SMNVEV (reference sequence). The junction had 8 bases not matched to a gene; V was cut back by 8 bases and J by 3 bases. The DNA for the CDR3 is TGTGCCAGCGGACGGACAGGGTTGGACTATGGCTACACCTTC. Its protein is CASGRTGLDYGYTF.

This clone was counted once. One end of the junction is discordant with germline, which a read error may explain. The CDR3 DNA reads as TGTGCCAGCAGTCCCAGGACAGGGCTGATCTTC. Amino acids: CASSPRTGLIF. The chain uses TRBV28 and TRBJ2-1; 8 nucleotides line up with TRBD1. Germline CDR1 is MDHEN and CDR2 is SYDVKM. The length of the CDR3 is 11 residues.

The chain recombines TRBV19 with TRBJ1-2, with D uncertain. Germline-derived CDR1 and CDR2 are LNHDA and SQIVND (reference sequence). Trimming cost V 4 bases and J 1 base, with 10 bases left between them. The CDR3 spans 14 residues. In DNA form, the CDR3 reads TGTGCCAGTAGTAATCAGGTACTTAACTATGGCTACACCTTC. Translating gives CASSNQVLNYGYTF.

The V call is TRBV27, the J call TRBJ1-1; 8 bases fit TRBD1. Trimming at V came to 9 bases and at J to 1 base, leaving 7 bases not matched to a gene. Per the germline V gene, CDR1 is MNHEY and CDR2 is SMNVEV (reference sequence). The CDR3 sequence is 14 residues long. This chain's CDR3 is CASRTGTGNTEAFF. The CDR3 DNA reads as TGTGCCAGTAGAACCGGGACAGGGAACACTGAAGCTTTCTTT.

The rearrangement uses TRBV21-1 and TRBJ2-1. TRBV21-1 is marked as a pseudogene. The length of the CDR3 is 15 residues. CDR3 region: CASSLRGLERGEQFF. In DNA, the CDR3 is TGTGCCAGCAGCCTTCGGGGCCTCGAAAGGGGTGAGCAGTTCTTC.